The clone carrying this TCR beta chain has only a few counts. Its antigen is not identified. The data are from a study of identical twins. General study results and limits: Twins' excess sharing was less marked for out-of-frame beta sequences. Abundant cord blood beta clonotypes carried fewer insertions; memory repertoires showed none.

Germline lookup yields CDR1 SGHRS and CDR2 YFSETQ. This CDR3 region has 15 residues. J lost 4 bases, V lost 4 bases, and 5 bases had no gene match. Via MiXCR, TCRdb re-called the 5' RACE reads, giving one row per CDR3 protein. The sample lists some 210,000 distinct CDR3 sequences, more than 15% seen once, with roughly two fifths in the top ten. These data also featured in a second study, about T cells expressing NK-cell markers. That work contributes: It was from sorted CD3+CD56+NKG2C+, CD3+CD56+NKG2C- and CD3+CD56-NKG2C+ T cells that TCR beta repertoires came. One of the eight sequenced donors was seronegative, whereas the other seven were HCMV-seropositive.

Sequencing input: CD8+ T cells sorted from blood. The sequence derives from a woman aged 18-29 years in good health. V gene TRBV5-1 combines with J gene TRBJ2-5, with 12 positions matching TRBD2. The CDR3 protein is CASSVGLAGPETQYF. CDR3 in DNA: TGCGCCAGCAGCGTGGGACTAGCGGGCCCAGAGACCCAGTACTTC.